This is a list of T cell receptor beta chains from one sample in a study of blood T cells in healthy people across ages. TCRdb processed the 5' RACE reads anew with MiXCR; each CDR3 protein has one entry. This sample has about 650,000 distinct CDR3 sequences, with roughly 30% found just once. The source material was blood. The receptors here all came from a woman of 80 years or more in good health. The CDR3 runs from the conserved cysteine through the conserved F or W. D genes are given only for firm matches. Clone size is given for some rows only: seen once, a few or many times, or a class if the clone is expanded.

TRBV7-3	TRBD2	NA	TRBJ2-7	TGTGCCAGCAGCTTGAACAGCGGGAGTCCCTACGAGCAGTACTTC	CASSLNSGSPYEQYF
TRBV10-2	NA	NA	TRBJ2-3	TGCGCCAGTAGACCCTCCTGGCGGGCCGGTCTCACAGATACGCAGTATTTT	CASRPSWRAGLTDTQYF
TRBV20-1	NA	NA	TRBJ1-5	TGCAGTGCGCCTTCGGTAGGTCAACCCCAGCATTTT	CSAPSVGQPQHF
TRBV5-4	NA	many	TRBJ2-5	TGTGCCAGCAGGCCTGAATTTGTCGAGACCCAGTACTTC	CASRPEFVETQYF
TRBV9	NA	few	TRBJ1-6	TGTGCCAGCAGCGTAGGCCGCTATAATTCACCCCTCCACTTT	CASSVGRYNSPLHF
TRBV6-2/TRBV6-3	NA	NA	TRBJ1-1	TGTGCCAGCGCCAGGGACACTGAAGCTTTCTTT	CASARDTEAFF
TRBV10-3	NA	many	TRBJ2-3	TGTGCCATCAGACAGGGAAGCACAGATACGCAGTATTTT	CAIRQGSTDTQYF
TRBV25-1	TRBD1	many	TRBJ1-1	TGTGCCAGCAGTGGCTACAGGGGAAACACTGAAGCTTTCTTT	CASSGYRGNTEAFF
TRBV7-2	TRBD2	NA	TRBJ2-1	TGTGCCAGCAGCCTAGCCCCGGCGGGGGGTCCCAGTAATGAGCAGTTCTTC	CASSLAPAGGPSNEQFF
TRBV20-1	TRBD1	many	TRBJ1-4	TGCAGTGCTGTTCCCGGGACAGCGGTTGCAACTAATGAAAAACTGTTTTTT	CSAVPGTAVATNEKLFF
TRBV9	NA	NA	TRBJ1-2	TGTGCCAGCAGCCCAGGGAATCTTGGGGCCTACTATGGCTACACCTTC	CASSPGNLGAYYGYTF
TRBV30	TRBD2	once	TRBJ2-2	TGTGCCTGGAGCGGACCGGGACTAGCGATCACCGGGGAGCTGTTTTTT	CAWSGPGLAITGELFF
TRBV6-6	NA	NA	TRBJ2-2	TGTGCCAGCAGTAACCAACAAGTAAACACCGGGGAGCTGTTTTTT	CASSNQQVNTGELFF
TRBV5-8	NA	NA	TRBJ1-6	TGTGCCAGTACAGTCCGCGGCAATTCACCCCCCCACTTT	CASTVRGNSPPHF
TRBV27	TRBD2	many	TRBJ2-1	TGTGCCAGCAGTCCCGGACTAGCGGGCTCCTACAATGAGCAGTTCTTC	CASSPGLAGSYNEQFF
TRBV29-1	NA	many	TRBJ1-1	TGCAGCGTTGGTAAGAATCTAATGAACACTGAAGCTTTCTTT	CSVGKNLMNTEAFF
TRBV5-1	TRBD1	many	TRBJ2-7	TGCGCCAGCAGTCAGGGGACAGGCCACCAGTACTTC	CASSQGTGHQYF
TRBV5-1	TRBD2	NA	TRBJ2-5	TGCGCCAGCAGCGGAAGCGGGGGGGGGAGCGAGACCCAGTACTTC	CASSGSGGGSETQYF
TRBV20-1	NA	many	TRBJ1-2	TGCAGTGCTCGACCCCGTAGGGTTGATAGCCTCTACAGAGGCGGCTACACCTTC	CSARPRRVDSLYRGGYTF
TRBV20-1	NA	NA	TRBJ1-4	TGCAGTGCAGAGGTTACAGGGCTTGGGGGAAAACGGTTTTTT	CSAEVTGLGGKRFF
TRBV6-5	TRBD1	NA	TRBJ1-1	TGTGCCAGCAGTGCTTCAGGGGGGACTGAAGCTTTCTTT	CASSASGGTEAFF
TRBV7-2	TRBD1	many	TRBJ2-1	TGTGCCAGCAGCTTAGGGATGGGACAGGGGGGTGAGCAGTTCTTC	CASSLGMGQGGEQFF
TRBV7-9	NA	few	TRBJ2-3	TGTGCCAGCAGCTTCAGACTGGCAGATACGCAGTATTTT	CASSFRLADTQYF
TRBV3-1	NA	few	TRBJ1-1	TGTGCCAGCAGCCAAGTAAGGGCAGGGCCCACTGAAGCTTTCTTT	CASSQVRAGPTEAFF
TRBV7-9	NA	many	TRBJ2-1	TGTGCCAGCCGGCCCCGGGATTATGATGAGCAGTTCTTC	CASRPRDYDEQFF
TRBV4-1	TRBD2	NA	TRBJ2-2	TGCGCCAGCAGCCGCTTAAGCGGGAGCCAGGGCACCGGGGAGCTGTTTTTT	CASSRLSGSQGTGELFF